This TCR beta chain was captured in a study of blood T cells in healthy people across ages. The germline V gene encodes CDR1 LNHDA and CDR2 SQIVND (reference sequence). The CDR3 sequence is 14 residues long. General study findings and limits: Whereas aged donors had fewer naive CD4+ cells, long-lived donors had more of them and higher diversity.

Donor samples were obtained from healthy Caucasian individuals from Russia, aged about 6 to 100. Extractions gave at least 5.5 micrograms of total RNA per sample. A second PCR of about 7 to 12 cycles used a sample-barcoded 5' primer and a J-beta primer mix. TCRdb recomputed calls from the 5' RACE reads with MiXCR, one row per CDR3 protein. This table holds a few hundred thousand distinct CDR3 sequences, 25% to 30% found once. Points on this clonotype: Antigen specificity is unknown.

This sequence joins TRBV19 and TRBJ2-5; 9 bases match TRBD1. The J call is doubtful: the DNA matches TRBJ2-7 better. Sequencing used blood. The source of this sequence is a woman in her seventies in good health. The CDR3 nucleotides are TGTGCCAGTAGTATTTGGACAGGGGATGCCGAGCAGTACTTC. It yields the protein CASSIWTGDAEQYF.